This T cell receptor (beta chain) was captured in a study of T cells in Graves' hyperthyroidism and ophthalmopathy. Uncontrolled infections, other autoimmune diseases, pregnancy or lactation led to exclusion of patients. Amplification targeted TCR beta CDR3 regions from RNA transcripts. The HTBI set primed first-round TCR CDR3 RT-PCR. TCRdb reprocessed the multiplex PCR reads via MiXCR and lists one record per CDR3 protein. The sample lists fewer than 250,000 distinct CDR3 sequences; over 20% were seen once. The CDR3 spans 16 residues. V dropped 4 bases and J dropped 0 bases, with 13 bases sitting between them.

The chain is built from TRBV12-3 or TRBV12-4 and TRBJ1-5, with D perhaps TRBD1 (6 bases). Source material: blood. The clonotype originates from a woman between 35 and 50 years old with Graves' ophthalmopathy. DNA of the CDR3: TGTGCCAGCAGTTACAGGGCTGGCAATAGCAATCAGCCCCAGCATTTT. Translation: CASSYRAGNSNQPQHF.